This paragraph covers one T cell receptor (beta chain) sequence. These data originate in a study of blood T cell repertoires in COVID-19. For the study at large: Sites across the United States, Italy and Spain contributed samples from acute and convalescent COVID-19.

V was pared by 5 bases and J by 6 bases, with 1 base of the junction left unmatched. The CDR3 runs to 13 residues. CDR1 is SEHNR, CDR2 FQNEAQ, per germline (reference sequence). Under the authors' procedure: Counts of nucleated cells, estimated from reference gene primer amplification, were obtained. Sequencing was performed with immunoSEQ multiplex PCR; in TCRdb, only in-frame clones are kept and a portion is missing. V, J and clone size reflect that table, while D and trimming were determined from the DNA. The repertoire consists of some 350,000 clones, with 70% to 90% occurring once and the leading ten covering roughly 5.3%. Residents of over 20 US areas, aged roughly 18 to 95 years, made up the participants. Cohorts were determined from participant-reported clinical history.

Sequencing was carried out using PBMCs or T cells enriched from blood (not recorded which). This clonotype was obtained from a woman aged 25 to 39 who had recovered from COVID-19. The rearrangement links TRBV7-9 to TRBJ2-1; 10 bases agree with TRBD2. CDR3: CASSASGGNEQFF. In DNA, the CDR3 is TGTGCCAGCAGCGCTAGCGGGGGCAATGAGCAGTTCTTC.